The following is a T cell receptor (beta chain) sequence with its context. The antigen it recognizes is unknown. Per-base qualities were not stored, and no clone one base away is much larger. The treatment or condition label corresponds to: live attenuated yellow fever vaccine strain. A standard Ficoll-Paque protocol was used to isolate PBMCs from peripheral blood. CD4 and CD8 T-cell fractions were isolated with Dynabeads CD4 and CD8 positive selection kits. TriZol was used to extract RNA from bulk PBMCs, from CD4 and CD8 fractions, and from dextramer-positive and dextramer-negative fractions. These data originate in a study of T cells after yellow fever vaccination (dated by TCRdb to about 2019). Study-level background: The SMART-Seq v4 Ultra Low Input RNA kit was used to prepare libraries from fractions with low cell numbers. To follow T-cell clones before and after primary and booster YFV17D yellow fever vaccination, bulk TCR alpha and beta repertoires were sequenced over time. Two healthy male donors made up the cohort, one aged 18 to 30 years and the other aged 30 to 40 years. Bulk PBMC replicates and cell subsets were isolated from blood drawn at multiple timepoints before and after both primary and secondary immunization.

The CDR3 runs 14 residues from the cysteine to the phenylalanine. Only the CDR3 portion is preserved as DNA: 42 bases, with reading frame beginning at the first base. Cut back by 4 bases and 0 bases, the V and J ends lie 7 bases apart. According to the germline V gene (reference sequence), CDR1 reads LGHDT and CDR2 reads YNNKEL. Sequenced on an Illumina NovaSeq 6000. TCR cDNA was synthesized by 5'RACE template switching, which introduced a universal primer site and unique molecular identifiers. Priming of cDNA synthesis was performed from both the TCR alpha and TCR beta constant segments. Two PCR steps were used to amplify libraries, with sample barcodes and sequencing adapters being added in the second step. Sequencing of the libraries was done on either Illumina HiSeq 2500 (2x100 bp) or NovaSeq (2x150 bp). Turning to the authors' computational methods: Reads were demultiplexed and collapsed into UMI consensus sequences with MIGEC, and V(D)J alignment was performed with MiXCR. Vaccine-responding clonotypes were identified with edgeR using replicate PBMC samples, with FDR below 0.01 and a log2 fold change above 5 up to day 15 being required. CD4 or CD8 identity was assigned to each bulk clonotype according to whether the clonotype was present at higher abundance in the sequenced CD4 repertoire or the sequenced CD8 repertoire. Using fastp trimming at Q25 and MiXCR clonotype assembly, TCRdb reanalyzed the public sequencing data and kept in-frame beta chains. CDR3 protein sequences are deduplicated, and each keeps its most common genes and DNA. These V and J calls originate from TCRdb's pipeline instead of the authors' own analysis. The sample table lists just over 250,000 distinct CDR3 sequences, about 5.2% of them with a count of one. The ten top clones hold around 3.3% of the sample.

The paper as a whole reports these results and caveats: A small fraction of clonotypes appeared in both the CD4 and CD8 compartments, likely as a result of convergent recombination. Because only two donors were included in the study, the extent to which the findings can be generalized is limited. Most clones expanded after primary vaccination were re-detected after the booster (about 95% of CD4 and approximately 88% of CD8), suggesting broad memory maintenance. The secondary T-cell response was weaker than the primary response but faster, peaking on day 5 instead of day 15. Computational filtering was required because FACS-sorted repertoires could contain abundant contaminating clonotypes from the bulk population.

The chain links TRBV3-1 with TRBJ1-3, with an unclear D gene assignment. The sequence was collected from a man younger than 30 who received the YFV17D yellow fever vaccine. The sequenced sample was CD4+ T cells sorted from PBMCs, obtained on the day of the yellow fever booster vaccination. The nucleotides are TGTGCCAGCAGCCCTAGTTACTCTGGAAACACCATATATTTT. It translates as CASSPSYSGNTIYF.